Following are 11 T cell receptor beta chains from one sample sequenced in a study of T cell responses to AZD1222 COVID-19 vaccine. The method was immunoSEQ multiplex PCR; TCRdb's version includes in-frame clones alone and lacks a portion of them. The data show over 70,000 clones, over 60% seen once. The input for sequencing was peripheral blood, taken 28 days after the second dose of the MenACWY control vaccine. These receptors came from an adult who received the MenACWY meningococcal vaccine as a control.

The gene calls are TRBV20-1 and TRBJ2-5, with TRBD2 matching 9 bases. Germline V gene sequence: CDR1 DFQATT, CDR2 SNEGSKA (reference sequence). Unmatched junction bases numbered 5, after V lost 3 bases and J lost 3 bases. The CDR3 contains 14 residues. CDR3 sequence: CSASQIAGEETQYF. For the CDR3, the DNA is TGCAGTGCTAGTCAGATAGCGGGAGAAGAGACCCAGTACTTC.

The rearrangement links TRBV3-1 (or the pseudogene TRBV3-2) to TRBJ2-7; 9 nucleotides align to TRBD2. J was trimmed by 3 bases and V by 4 bases; bases with no gene match: 7. The CDR3 extends over 15 amino acids. CDR1 and CDR2 (germline): LGHDT, YNNKEL (reference sequence). The CDR3 region has the DNA TGTGCCAGCAGCCCCGGGATAGCGGGAGTCTACGAGCAGTACTTC. This encodes CASSPGIAGVYEQYF.

The genes are TRBV5-1 and TRBJ1-2; no clear D. Germline-derived CDR1 and CDR2 are SGHRS and YFSETQ. The CDR3 has 13 amino acids. Trimming pared 0 bases from V and 9 bases from J, leaving 12 bases between. CDR3: CASSLGLSTSYTF. For the CDR3, the DNA is TGCGCCAGCAGCTTGGGGTTGAGTACGAGCTACACCTTC.

The chain links TRBV7-9 to TRBJ1-1, with a tentative D call TRBD1 (6 bases). Deletions cut 5 bases from V and 11 bases from J, with 12 bases between. The CDR3 length is 11 residues. From germline, CDR1 is SEHNR and CDR2 FQNEAQ (reference sequence). The CDR3 DNA reads as TGTGCCAGCAGCGCAGGACAGTCGGCTTTCTTT. Translating gives CASSAGQSAFF.

The chain uses TRBV29-1 and TRBJ1-1; D is uncertain. The CDR3 contains 11 residues. Per germline, CDR1 SQVTM and CDR2 ANQGSEA. V was shortened by 7 bases and J by 8 bases, with 14 bases between the two germline ends. CDR3 nucleotides: TGCAGCGGTCTCCGGGCCGCCGAAGCTTTCTTT. It codes for CSGLRAAEAFF. The full variable domain, with the rest looked up from reference TRBV29-1 and TRBJ1-1, is SAVISQKPSRDICQRGTSLTIQCQVDSQVTMMFWYRQQPGQSLTLIATANQGSEATYESGFVIDKFPISRPNLTFSTLTVSNMSPEDSSIYLCSGLRAAEAFFGQGTRLTVV.

This clone was counted a few times. The chain links TRBV5-1 to TRBJ1-1; 8 nucleotides match TRBD1. The CDR3 has 15 amino acids. Germline CDR1 reads SGHRS; CDR2 reads YFSETQ. The ends lost 4 bases at V and 5 bases at J; junction bases unmatched: 10. The CDR3 nucleotides are TGCGCCAGCAGCAAAGAGACAGGGGTCGAAACTGAAGCTTTCTTT. As protein: CASSKETGVETEAFF.

The rearrangement joins TRBV27 to TRBJ2-7; TRBD1 is a possible D gene (5 bases). V was shortened by 5 bases and J by 0 bases, with 14 bases between the two germline ends. CDR3 length equals 15 residues. CDR1 and CDR2 (germline): MNHEY, SMNVEV (reference sequence). CDR3 region: CASSLYTGSSYEQYF. CDR3 in DNA: TGTGCCAGCAGTCTATATACAGGATCCTCCTACGAGCAGTACTTC.

This clone occurred once. The V and J genes are TRBV6-2 or TRBV6-3 and TRBJ2-1; D remains unclear. Trimming cost V 2 bases and J 7 bases, with 6 bases left between them. The CDR3 has 12 residues. Germline CDR1 MNHEY, CDR2 SVGEGT. The DNA for the CDR3 is TGTGCCAGCAGTTACGGGCGAAATGAGCAGTTCTTC. Its translation is CASSYGRNEQFF.

This clone was recorded only once. The V and J genes are TRBV20-1 and TRBJ2-2, with D perhaps matching TRBD2 (6 bases). Germline values: CDR1 DFQATT, CDR2 SNEGSKA (reference sequence). The ends were cut back, 3 bases at V and 6 bases at J, with 20 bases in the middle. The CDR3 loop spans 16 amino acids. The CDR3 reads CSASGGPLARPGELFF. As DNA, the CDR3 is TGCAGTGCTAGTGGCGGTCCCCTAGCGAGACCCGGGGAGCTGTTTTTT.

The CDR3 sequence: CASSLQGGETQYF. CDR3 nucleotides: TGCGCCAGCAGCTTGCAGGGAGGAGAGACCCAGTACTTC. This chain uses TRBV5-1 with TRBJ2-5, with D tentatively TRBD2 (6 bases). The CDR3 has 13 amino acids. V gave up 1 base and J gave up 4 bases, with 8 bases separating them. Germline-derived CDR1 and CDR2 are SGHRS and YFSETQ.

This sequence joins TRBV20-1 and TRBJ2-7; D uncertain. V was trimmed by 3 bases and J by 2 bases, leaving 8 bases between them. Germline lookup yields CDR1 DFQATT and CDR2 SNEGSKA (reference sequence). CDR3 size: 12 residues. CDR3 sequence reads: CSASRDPYEQYF. For the CDR3, the DNA is TGCAGTGCTAGTAGGGATCCCTACGAGCAGTACTTC.